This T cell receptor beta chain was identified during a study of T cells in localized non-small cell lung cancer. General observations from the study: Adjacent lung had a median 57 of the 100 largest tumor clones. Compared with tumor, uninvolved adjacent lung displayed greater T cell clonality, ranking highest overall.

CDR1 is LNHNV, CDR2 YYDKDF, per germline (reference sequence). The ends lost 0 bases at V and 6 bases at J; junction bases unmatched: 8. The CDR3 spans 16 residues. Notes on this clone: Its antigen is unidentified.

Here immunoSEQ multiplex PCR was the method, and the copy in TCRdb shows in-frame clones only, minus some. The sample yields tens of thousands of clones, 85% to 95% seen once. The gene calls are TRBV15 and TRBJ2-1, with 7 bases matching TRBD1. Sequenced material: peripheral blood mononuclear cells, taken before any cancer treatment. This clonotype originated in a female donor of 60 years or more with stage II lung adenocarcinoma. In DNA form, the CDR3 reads TGTGCCACCAGCAGAGAGGGACAGCGCTTTTCCAATGAGCAGTTCTTC. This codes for CATSREGQRFSNEQFF.